Ten or more counts support the clone carrying this T cell receptor beta chain. The antigen remains undetermined. The data derive from a study of T cells after yellow fever vaccination. Study conclusions and caveats: From the bulk population, abundant clonotypes could contaminate and appear within FACS-sorted repertoires. Clonotypes appearing in both CD4 and CD8 compartments existed, and their share was small.

TCRdb itself ran the 5' RACE reads through MiXCR, one entry per CDR3 protein. The repertoire holds 110,000 to 150,000 distinct CDR3 sequences, with 6.6% as singletons. The clonotype comes from a man in his thirties or forties who received the YFV17D yellow fever vaccine. The source material was CD4+ T cells sorted from PBMCs, sampled 10 days after the yellow fever booster vaccination.

This CDR3 reads CASSPLAVSYNEQFF. For the CDR3, the DNA is TGCGCCAGCAGCCCGCTAGCAGTCTCCTACAATGAGCAGTTCTTC. The V call is TRBV5-1, the J call TRBJ2-1, with D possibly TRBD2 on 5 matching bases. This CDR3 contains 15 residues. Germline CDR1 reads SGHRS; CDR2 reads YFSETQ. V dropped 4 bases and J dropped 0 bases, with 11 bases sitting between them. The whole variable domain, filled in from reference TRBV5-1 and TRBJ2-1, reads KAGVTQTPRYLIKTRGQQVTLSCSPISGHRSVSWYQQTPGQGLQFLFEYFSETQRNKGNFPGRFSGRQFSNSRSEMNVSTLELGDSALYLCASSPLAVSYNEQFFGPGTRLTVL.